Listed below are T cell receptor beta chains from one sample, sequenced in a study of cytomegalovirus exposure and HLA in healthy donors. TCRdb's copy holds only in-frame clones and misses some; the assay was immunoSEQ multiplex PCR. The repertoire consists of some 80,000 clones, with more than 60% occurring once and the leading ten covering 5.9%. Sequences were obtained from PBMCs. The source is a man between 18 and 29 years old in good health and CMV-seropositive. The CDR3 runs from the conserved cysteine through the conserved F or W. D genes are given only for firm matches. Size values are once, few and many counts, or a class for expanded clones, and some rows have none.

CDR3 DNA: TGTGCCACCAGCAGAGGGACAGCGAACACCGGGGAGCTGTTTTTT; CDR3 protein: CATSRGTANTGELFF; J gene: TRBJ2-2; D gene: .; V gene: TRBV15; clone size: .
CDR3 DNA: TGTGCCTCCAGTGCAGGGTTGAAAGCTTTCTTT; CDR3 protein: CASSAGLKAFF; J gene: TRBJ1-1; D gene: .; V gene: TRBV19; clone size: .
CDR3 DNA: TGTGCCAGCAGCGTAGTCGGGAGCGACCGCGAGCAGTACTTC; CDR3 protein: CASSVVGSDREQYF; J gene: TRBJ2-7; D gene: .; V gene: TRBV9; clone size: .
CDR3 DNA: TGCAGCGCTGGAGCGGGAGGGATTTCCTACGAGCAGTACTTC; CDR3 protein: CSAGAGGISYEQYF; J gene: TRBJ2-7; D gene: TRBD2; V gene: TRBV29-1; clone size: .
CDR3 DNA: TGTGCCAGCACGTACGGGAGTGGGGCTGAGCAGTTCTTC; CDR3 protein: CASTYGSGAEQFF; J gene: TRBJ2-1; D gene: .; V gene: TRBV6-5; clone size: few
CDR3 DNA: TGTGCCAGCAGTGAGACAGGGTCTAATCAGCCCCAGCATTTT; CDR3 protein: CASSETGSNQPQHF; J gene: TRBJ1-5; D gene: TRBD1; V gene: TRBV6-4; clone size: .
CDR3 DNA: TGCAGCGTCAACTTCAATGGCTACACCTTC; CDR3 protein: CSVNFNGYTF; J gene: TRBJ1-2; D gene: .; V gene: TRBV29-1; clone size: .
CDR3 DNA: TGTGCCAGCAGCCCGGGGTCGAACACTGAAGCTTTCTTT; CDR3 protein: CASSPGSNTEAFF; J gene: TRBJ1-1; D gene: .; V gene: TRBV9; clone size: .
CDR3 DNA: TGTGCCATCAGTGACGACGACCCCAGGGCAGATACGCAGTATTTT; CDR3 protein: CAISDDDPRADTQYF; J gene: TRBJ2-3; D gene: .; V gene: TRBV10-3; clone size: .
CDR3 DNA: TGCGCCAGCAGCTTGGCAGATCCTTACAGGGGACGGCGGTACGAGCAGTACTTC; CDR3 protein: CASSLADPYRGRRYEQYF; J gene: TRBJ2-7; D gene: TRBD1; V gene: TRBV5-1; clone size: once
CDR3 DNA: TGTGCCAGCACCTCCCGGGGCGGGAGTACTGAAGCTTTCTTT; CDR3 protein: CASTSRGGSTEAFF; J gene: TRBJ1-1; D gene: .; V gene: TRBV6-5; clone size: once
CDR3 DNA: TGTGCCAGCAGCCCTACAGGGGCCCCCTACGAGCAGTACTTC; CDR3 protein: CASSPTGAPYEQYF; J gene: TRBJ2-7; D gene: TRBD1; V gene: TRBV7-9; clone size: .
CDR3 DNA: TGTGCCAGCAGCTTGGGTGTGACAGTGAATTCACCCCTCCACTTT; CDR3 protein: CASSLGVTVNSPLHF; J gene: TRBJ1-6; D gene: .; V gene: TRBV5-4; clone size: .
CDR3 DNA: TGTGCCAGCAGCTCAGAGAGTGACAGGCTGGCTTTCTTT; CDR3 protein: CASSSESDRLAFF; J gene: TRBJ1-1; D gene: .; V gene: TRBV7-9; clone size: .
CDR3 DNA: TGTGCCAGCAGAAGTACCGGGATAAAAAGGAAGACCCAGTACTTC; CDR3 protein: CASRSTGIKRKTQYF; J gene: TRBJ2-5; D gene: .; V gene: TRBV13; clone size: once
CDR3 DNA: TGTGCCAGCAGCTTCGGACTAGCGGGAAACTACGAGCAGTACTTC; CDR3 protein: CASSFGLAGNYEQYF; J gene: TRBJ2-7; D gene: TRBD2; V gene: TRBV11-2; clone size: .
CDR3 DNA: TGTGCCAGCAGCCAAGTTGCCAGGCCCCAGACCCAGTACTTC; CDR3 protein: CASSQVARPQTQYF; J gene: TRBJ2-5; D gene: .; V gene: TRBV14; clone size: .
CDR3 DNA: TGCAGCGTCGAGAACGGAAACACCATATATTTT; CDR3 protein: CSVENGNTIYF; J gene: TRBJ1-3; D gene: .; V gene: TRBV29-1; clone size: .
CDR3 DNA: TGCGCCAGCAGCGCCGGGACTACCGCTTGGGGAGAGACCCAGTACTTC; CDR3 protein: CASSAGTTAWGETQYF; J gene: TRBJ2-5; D gene: TRBD2; V gene: TRBV5-1; clone size: .
CDR3 DNA: TGTGCCAGCAGCGCACAGGGAGTACACAATCAGCCCCAGCATTTT; CDR3 protein: CASSAQGVHNQPQHF; J gene: TRBJ1-5; D gene: .; V gene: TRBV11-2; clone size: .
CDR3 DNA: TGTGCCAGCAGTCCCCCGAGGGTCGGACAGCCCCAGCATTTT; CDR3 protein: CASSPPRVGQPQHF; J gene: TRBJ1-5; D gene: .; V gene: TRBV2; clone size: .
CDR3 DNA: TGCAGCGCCAGAAGAGGGAACACTGAAGCTTTCTTT; CDR3 protein: CSARRGNTEAFF; J gene: TRBJ1-1; D gene: .; V gene: TRBV29-1; clone size: .
CDR3 DNA: TGTGCCAGCAGTTATTGGAGGGCCACTGAAGCTTTCTTT; CDR3 protein: CASSYWRATEAFF; J gene: TRBJ1-1; D gene: .; V gene: TRBV6-5; clone size: few
CDR3 DNA: TGTGCCAGCAGCAAAGAACTACGGGAAGGGGATACGCAGTATTTT; CDR3 protein: CASSKELREGDTQYF; J gene: TRBJ2-3; D gene: .; V gene: TRBV21-1; clone size: few
CDR3 DNA: TGTGCCAGCAGCCCGACACTCTACAATGAGCAGTTCTTC; CDR3 protein: CASSPTLYNEQFF; J gene: TRBJ2-1; D gene: .; V gene: TRBV6-6; clone size: .
CDR3 DNA: TGCGCCAGCAGTGAATACAGGGGGAGGTGTGGCTACACCTTC; CDR3 protein: CASSEYRGRCGYTF; J gene: TRBJ1-2; D gene: TRBD1; V gene: TRBV10-1; clone size: .
CDR3 DNA: TGCGCCAGCAGCTCCCCGGGACTAGCGGGAGGGAATGAGCAGTTCTTC; CDR3 protein: CASSSPGLAGGNEQFF; J gene: TRBJ2-1; D gene: TRBD2; V gene: TRBV5-1; clone size: .
CDR3 DNA: TGTGCCAGCGCTGAACTGGAGGGGCACGAGCAGTACTTC; CDR3 protein: CASAELEGHEQYF; J gene: TRBJ2-7; D gene: .; V gene: TRBV2; clone size: .
CDR3 DNA: TGTGCCAGCAGTGAAGGCCTAGAGGTAGGCTACACCTTC; CDR3 protein: CASSEGLEVGYTF; J gene: TRBJ1-2; D gene: .; V gene: TRBV2; clone size: .
CDR3 DNA: TGTGCCAGCAGCGTAGGAGGGGGAGTAGAGACCCAGTACTTC; CDR3 protein: CASSVGGGVETQYF; J gene: TRBJ2-5; D gene: .; V gene: TRBV9; clone size: .
CDR3 DNA: TGTGCCAGTAGTATTCCCGCCGGGACTAGCGGTGAGCAGTTCTTC; CDR3 protein: CASSIPAGTSGEQFF; J gene: TRBJ2-1; D gene: TRBD2; V gene: TRBV19; clone size: .
CDR3 DNA: TGTGCCAGCAGTTTGGACACCCACGGGGGCTACACCTTC; CDR3 protein: CASSLDTHGGYTF; J gene: TRBJ1-2; D gene: .; V gene: TRBV2; clone size: .
CDR3 DNA: TGTGCCAGCAGCGTAGATGGGGGACAGATTAGGGTCCAGTACTTC; CDR3 protein: CASSVDGGQIRVQYF; J gene: TRBJ2-5; D gene: TRBD1; V gene: TRBV9; clone size: once
CDR3 DNA: TGTGCCAGCAGCTTAGAACAGGGCGGCGAGCAGTACTTC; CDR3 protein: CASSLEQGGEQYF; J gene: TRBJ2-7; D gene: .; V gene: TRBV11-3; clone size: .
CDR3 DNA: TGTGCCAGCAAGGACGGAGCGGGAGTGTACGAGCAGTACTTC; CDR3 protein: CASKDGAGVYEQYF; J gene: TRBJ2-7; D gene: TRBD2; V gene: TRBV2; clone size: .
CDR3 DNA: TGCGCCAGCAGCCAAGATCCAGCGGAAGAGACCCAGTACTTC; CDR3 protein: CASSQDPAEETQYF; J gene: TRBJ2-5; D gene: .; V gene: TRBV4-1; clone size: .
CDR3 DNA: TGTGCCAGCAGCCAAGGACTAGCGGGAGATAGCTACGAGCAGTACTTC; CDR3 protein: CASSQGLAGDSYEQYF; J gene: TRBJ2-7; D gene: TRBD2; V gene: TRBV4-2; clone size: .
CDR3 DNA: TGTGCCAGCAGTTACTCGTTGGCTAGATCGGGCAATGAGCAGTTCTTC; CDR3 protein: CASSYSLARSGNEQFF; J gene: TRBJ2-1; D gene: .; V gene: TRBV6-5; clone size: few
CDR3 DNA: TGTGCCAGCAGCCCTCCCAGTATGAACACTGAAGCTTTCTTT; CDR3 protein: CASSPPSMNTEAFF; J gene: TRBJ1-1; D gene: .; V gene: TRBV7-8; clone size: .
CDR3 DNA: TGTGCCATCAGTGAAAGGGACAGCTCCTACGAGCAGTACTTC; CDR3 protein: CAISERDSSYEQYF; J gene: TRBJ2-7; D gene: TRBD1; V gene: TRBV10-3; clone size: .
CDR3 DNA: TGTGCCACACACAGGGGAATCGTTGAAGCGCCTTTCTTT; CDR3 protein: CATHRGIVEAPFF; J gene: TRBJ1-1; D gene: TRBD1; V gene: TRBV7-9; clone size: .
CDR3 DNA: TGTGCCAGCAGCTCCACCTCAGGGGCCTCCTACAATGAGCAGTTCTTC; CDR3 protein: CASSSTSGASYNEQFF; J gene: TRBJ2-1; D gene: .; V gene: TRBV13; clone size: .
CDR3 DNA: TGTGCCAGCAAAACAGGGGGGGACACTGAAGCTTTCTTT; CDR3 protein: CASKTGGDTEAFF; J gene: TRBJ1-1; D gene: TRBD1; V gene: TRBV27; clone size: .
CDR3 DNA: TGTGCCAGCAGCACACCGGGTGACAGGGGAGGCTACACCTTC; CDR3 protein: CASSTPGDRGGYTF; J gene: TRBJ1-2; D gene: TRBD1; V gene: TRBV28; clone size: .
CDR3 DNA: TGTGCCAGCAGTGGCGGCGGGACCTCACAGACCCAGTACTTC; CDR3 protein: CASSGGGTSQTQYF; J gene: TRBJ2-5; D gene: .; V gene: TRBV6-1; clone size: .
CDR3 DNA: TGTGCCAGCAGCTTGGCTCTTCTGGCCCGCGGAGATACGCAGTATTTT; CDR3 protein: CASSLALLARGDTQYF; J gene: TRBJ2-3; D gene: .; V gene: TRBV5-6; clone size: .
CDR3 DNA: TGTGCCAGCAGCGAACGCTCTGGAGCTTTTGATACGCAGTATTTT; CDR3 protein: CASSERSGAFDTQYF; J gene: TRBJ2-3; D gene: .; V gene: TRBV9; clone size: .
CDR3 DNA: TGTGCCAGTAGTGTTCACGCCAGGGGCACTGAAGCTTTCTTT; CDR3 protein: CASSVHARGTEAFF; J gene: TRBJ1-1; D gene: .; V gene: TRBV19; clone size: .
CDR3 DNA: TGTGCCAGCAGTTACGGGGCGGAGACCCAGTACTTC; CDR3 protein: CASSYGAETQYF; J gene: TRBJ2-5; D gene: .; V gene: TRBV6-5; clone size: .
CDR3 DNA: TGCGCCAGCAGCTTATTAGCGGGGGGAAGTGGCAATGAGCAGTTCTTC; CDR3 protein: CASSLLAGGSGNEQFF; J gene: TRBJ2-1; D gene: TRBD2; V gene: TRBV4-1; clone size: .
CDR3 DNA: TGTGCCAGCAGTGGCGACGGCCCGAGGAAGGGCTACACCTTC; CDR3 protein: CASSGDGPRKGYTF; J gene: TRBJ1-2; D gene: .; V gene: TRBV28; clone size: .
CDR3 DNA: TGCGCCAGCAGTGAGCTCAGGGTGGGTCAGCCCCAGCATTTT; CDR3 protein: CASSELRVGQPQHF; J gene: TRBJ1-5; D gene: .; V gene: TRBV10-2; clone size: .
CDR3 DNA: TGTGCCAGCAGTATTGGACAGATGAACACTGAAGCTTTCTTT; CDR3 protein: CASSIGQMNTEAFF; J gene: TRBJ1-1; D gene: .; V gene: TRBV27; clone size: .
CDR3 DNA: TGTGCCAGCAGCTTATTGTACGGGGAGACCCAGTACTTC; CDR3 protein: CASSLLYGETQYF; J gene: TRBJ2-5; D gene: .; V gene: TRBV11-2; clone size: .
CDR3 DNA: TGTGCCAGCAGTGAAGTAAAACCCGGGGGGGCGCGTAGCACTGAAGCTTTCTTT; CDR3 protein: CASSEVKPGGARSTEAFF; J gene: TRBJ1-1; D gene: .; V gene: TRBV6-1; clone size: .